This T cell receptor beta chain stems from a study of STAT5B mutations in CD4+ large granular lymphocyte leukemia. Study-wide results and limits: TRBV06-family usage was enriched in top patient clones (8/27) versus controls (2/35). Without putative leukemic clones, patient CD4-sorted repertoires remained more clonal than healthy CD4+ repertoires. Data were not HLA-matched across samples.

Details on this clone: The antigen is unknown.

The authors' processing: The detection floor for productive clonotype frequency was 2.59 x 10-5. Generated by immunoSEQ multiplex PCR, the TCRdb table keeps only in-frame clones and is missing some. V and J calls and clone size are as listed in that table; D and trimming were resolved from the DNA. The sample holds 40,000 to 55,000 clones; roughly four fifths are singletons and the top ten take 0.35%. Per the germline V gene, CDR1 is SGHNT and CDR2 is YYREEE (reference sequence). CDR3 length equals 19 residues. V lost 2 bases to trimming and J lost 0 bases; unmatched junction nucleotides: 7. This chain uses TRBV5-4 with TRBJ2-6, with 11 positions matching TRBD2. The sequencing input was CD4+ T cells from blood buffy coats. This receptor was identified in a human donor in good health. CDR3 loop: CASSFGDSGRASGANVLTF. The DNA for the CDR3 is TGTGCCAGCAGCTTTGGGGATAGCGGGAGGGCCTCTGGGGCCAACGTCCTGACTTTC.